This T cell receptor (beta chain) was identified during a study of cytomegalovirus exposure and HLA in healthy donors. Study-wide context: Some 85 million unique TCRs, all from HLA-typed donors, were included in an early release of the data. General study results and limits: Segments of the TCR beta V type were, in most cases, productive about 87% or about 30% of the time in an earlier analysis.

Note on this clone: The antigen is not known.

Primers for the PCR totalled 60 Vbeta and 13 Jbeta. In the study's own analysis: Counted up in a later analysis, unique TCR beta chains came to about 80 million, with around 11 million shared. Sequencing was performed with immunoSEQ multiplex PCR; in TCRdb, only in-frame clones are kept and a portion is missing. The DNA was the basis for D and trimming; V, J and clone size are from that table. The sample includes approximately 140,000 clones, roughly 80% of them seen just once. Sequencing used PBMCs. The TCR sequence derives from a male donor in good health and CMV-seronegative.

The CDR3 coding sequence is TGTGCCAGCTGGAGGGAGGTGAACACTGAAGCTTTCTTT. Translation: CASWREVNTEAFF. The chain uses TRBV2 and TRBJ1-1, with no clear D. Deletions cut 8 bases from V and 0 bases from J, with 10 bases between. CDR3 length: 13 residues. Germline CDR1 reads SNHLY; CDR2 reads FYNNEI. Full variable domain (missing parts from reference TRBV2 and TRBJ1-1): EPEVTQTPSHQVTQMGQEVILRCVPISNHLYFYWYRQILGQKVEFLVSFYNNEISEKSEIFDDQFSVERPDGSNFTLKIRSTKLEDSAMYFCASWREVNTEAFFGQGTRLTVV.